The table lists the clone carrying this TCR beta chain with many counts. The antigen is unknown. This sample was taken from a study of metastatic and nonmetastatic thyroid tumors. About the research overall: Blood and tumor or nodule tissue repertoires from malignant and benign thyroid patients were compared. The study, taken as a whole, reports: Benign nodules were reported to have significantly lower TCR beta diversity than malignant thyroid tumors, in blood and tumor.

This CDR3 has 13 residues. The germline V and J ends were trimmed by 2 bases and 5 bases, with 10 bases remaining between them. Germline V lookup: CDR1 SGHTS, CDR2 YDEGEE. Each patient came to thyroid surgery without any prior treatment (of any kind). Per the original data handling: The distant-metastasis classifier for papillary thyroid cancer was built from CDR3 differences across clinicopathological groups. TCRdb re-called the PCR reads through MiXCR. It is TCRdb's table, rather than the study itself, that gives the V and J calls and clone size. The sample yields some 27,000 clones, about a quarter seen once.

V gene TRBV5-8 combines with J gene TRBJ1-1, with D possibly matching TRBD1 (6 bases). This TCR was sampled from a female donor with papillary thyroid cancer or a benign thyroid nodule (not recorded which). Some clones in this sample may be carry-over from other donors' samples. The sample taken for sequencing was blood. CDR3 DNA: TGTGCCAGCAGCTTCCTGGACAGAACTGAAGCTTTCTTT. Its protein is CASSFLDRTEAFF.